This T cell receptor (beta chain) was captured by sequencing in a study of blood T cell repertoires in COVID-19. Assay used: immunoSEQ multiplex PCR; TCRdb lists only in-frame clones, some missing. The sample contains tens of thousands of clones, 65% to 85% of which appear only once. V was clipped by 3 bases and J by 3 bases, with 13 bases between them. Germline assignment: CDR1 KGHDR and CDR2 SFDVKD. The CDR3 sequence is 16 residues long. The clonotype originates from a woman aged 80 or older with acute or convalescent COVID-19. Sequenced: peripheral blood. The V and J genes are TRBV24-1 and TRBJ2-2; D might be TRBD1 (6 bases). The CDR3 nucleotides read TGTGCCACCAGTGATAACCAAGGGGGAGACACCGGGGAGCTGTTTTTT. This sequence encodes CATSDNQGGDTGELFF.